The 28 T cell receptor beta chains below all came from one sample that was sequenced in a study of blood T cell repertoires in COVID-19. The table came from immunoSEQ multiplex PCR; TCRdb's copy has only in-frame clones and leaves some out. The table lists around 380,000 clones, around 84% of them singletons. Input material: peripheral blood. The source of these receptors is a human donor with acute or convalescent COVID-19. The donor label of this sample is uncertain.

V usage is TRBV6-5 and J usage is TRBJ2-7; 7 positions match TRBD1. Germline assignment: CDR1 MNHEY and CDR2 SVGAGI. CDR3 length: 15 amino acids. Losses at the gene ends were 2 bases for V and 5 bases for J; bases not matched to a gene: 9. The CDR3 is CASSYLTGQFDEQYF. The CDR3 DNA reads as TGTGCCAGCAGTTACCTGACAGGGCAGTTCGACGAGCAGTACTTC.

V and J are TRBV5-1 and TRBJ2-5; 7 bases are a match to TRBD2. With V trimmed by 4 bases and J by 3 bases, 3 bases remained unmatched. Germline lookup yields CDR1 SGHRS and CDR2 YFSETQ. The CDR3 covers 13 residues. CDR3 in amino acids: CASSPGLEETQYF. In DNA form, the CDR3 reads TGCGCCAGCAGCCCCGGACTAGAAGAGACCCAGTACTTC.

The chain is built from TRBV5-4 and TRBJ1-6; D is ambiguous. CDR3 length equals 13 residues. V was trimmed by 0 bases and J by 7 bases, leaving 5 bases between them. Germline values: CDR1 SGHNT, CDR2 YYREEE (reference sequence). The CDR3: CASSLDANSPLHF. CDR3 bases: TGTGCCAGCAGCTTGGATGCGAATTCACCCCTCCACTTT.

CDR3 sequence (DNA): TGTGCCAGCAGCTTCGCGGGGGTAGGCAGCACAGATACGCAGTATTTT. This encodes CASSFAGVGSTDTQYF. V usage is TRBV7-6 and J usage is TRBJ2-3, with TRBD2 matching 7 bases. Germline V CDR1 and CDR2: SGHVS, FNYEAQ. This CDR3 has 16 residues. With V trimmed by 3 bases and J by 0 bases, 6 bases remained unmatched.

This sequence joins TRBV6-2 or TRBV6-3 and TRBJ1-1; TRBD1 aligns across 9 bases. V shed 4 bases and J 10 bases; nucleotides not matched to a gene: 10. Germline V gene sequence: CDR1 MNHEY, CDR2 SVGEGT. The CDR3 sequence is 14 residues long. The CDR3 protein is CASSLSRDRVGAFF. Written as DNA, the CDR3 is TGTGCCAGCAGTTTGTCCCGGGACAGGGTTGGAGCTTTCTTT.

The CDR3 region has the DNA TGTGCCAGCAGTGAATCTAGATCGAGGAACACTGAAGCTTTCTTT. It codes for CASSESRSRNTEAFF. The chain is built from TRBV2 and TRBJ1-1; D gene unclear. Germline V lookup: CDR1 SNHLY, CDR2 FYNNEI. The germline V and J ends were trimmed by 2 bases and 1 base, with 11 bases remaining between them. The CDR3 contains 15 residues.

The chain joins TRBV18 to TRBJ1-2, with unresolved D. Germline lookup yields CDR1 KGHSH and CDR2 LQKENI. The germline V and J ends were trimmed by 5 bases and 6 bases, with 16 bases remaining between them. This CDR3 is 14 amino acids long. The CDR3 here is CASSSSPPVDGYTF. The CDR3 nucleotides are TGTGCCAGCTCATCTTCCCCCCCCGTAGATGGCTACACCTTC. The full variable domain, completed using reference TRBV18 and TRBJ1-2, is NAGVMQNPRHLVRRRGQEARLRCSPMKGHSHVYWYRQLPEEGLKFMVYLQKENIIDESGMPKERFSAEFPKEGPSILRIQQVVRGDSAAYFCASSSSPPVDGYTFGSGTRLTVV.

The CDR3 DNA follows: TGTGCCAGCAGACCTCCGGGACAGCGACAAGAGACCCAGTACTTC. This sequence encodes CASRPPGQRQETQYF. The chain employs TRBV7-9 and TRBJ2-5; TRBD1 matches 7 bases. Germline assignment: CDR1 SEHNR and CDR2 FQNEAQ (reference sequence). V was pared by 6 bases and J by 2 bases, with 9 bases of the junction left unmatched. The CDR3 totals 15 residues.

A word on this clone: This sample also contains other DNA sequences that code for the same CDR3. The rearrangement uses TRBV11-2 and TRBJ1-2; TRBD1 aligns across 9 bases. The trim removed 1 base at V and 4 bases at J, leaving 1 base unmatched. Germline CDR1 SGHAT, CDR2 FQNNGV. The CDR3 extends over 14 amino acids. CDR3 DNA sequence: TGTGCCAGCAGCTTAGGGACAGGGGTCTATGGCTACACCTTC. It codes for CASSLGTGVYGYTF.

The genes are TRBV30 and TRBJ2-1, with TRBD1 matching 9 bases. V shed 6 bases, J shed 9 bases, and the junction held 15 bases outside the gene matches. The V gene's germline CDR1 is GTSNPN and CDR2 SVGIG (reference sequence). The CDR3 is 15 residues long. CDR3 residues: CACKLPGTGYGEQFF. The CDR3, as DNA: TGTGCCTGCAAACTCCCCGGGACAGGGTACGGTGAGCAGTTCTTC.

The genes are TRBV30 and TRBJ2-7; maybe TRBD1 (5 bases). The CDR3 sequence is 14 residues long. The ends were cut back, 0 bases at V and 3 bases at J, with 12 bases in the middle. Germline-derived CDR1 and CDR2 are GTSNPN and SVGIG (reference sequence). Written as DNA, the CDR3 is TGTGCCTGGAGTGTTGGGGCAGGGCGCTACGAGCAGTACTTC. This encodes CAWSVGAGRYEQYF. The complete variable domain, with remaining parts taken from reference TRBV30 and TRBJ2-7, reads SQTIHQWPATLVQPVGSPLSLECTVEGTSNPNLYWYRQAAGRGLQLLFYSVGIGQISSEVPQNLSASRPQDRQFILSSKKLLLSDSGFYLCAWSVGAGRYEQYFGPGTRLTVT.

The V and J genes are TRBV5-1 and TRBJ1-2; 8 bases match TRBD1. The CDR3 totals 14 residues. Germline V gives CDR1 SGHRS, CDR2 YFSETQ. The J segment lost 3 bases and the V segment lost 4 bases, leaving 5 bases of the junction unmatched. The CDR3 protein is CASSTSTGDYGYTF. The DNA for the CDR3 is TGCGCCAGCAGCACATCGACAGGGGACTATGGCTACACCTTC.

The V and J genes are TRBV6-1 and TRBJ1-5; weak D call: TRBD1 (5 bases). Germline CDR1 reads MNHNS; CDR2 reads SASEGT. The length of the CDR3 is 17 residues. V shed 4 bases and J shed 5 bases, with 21 bases lying between them. CDR3 loop: CASSGSYSRVRDQPQHF. CDR3 nucleotide sequence: TGTGCCAGCAGTGGTTCTTATTCCAGGGTGCGAGATCAGCCCCAGCATTTT.

The V and J genes are TRBV4-1 and TRBJ2-1; 12 nucleotides align to TRBD2. Losses at the gene ends were 2 bases for V and 7 bases for J; bases not matched to a gene: 6. CDR3 length: 16 residues. CDR1 is MGHRA, CDR2 YSYEKL, per germline. For the CDR3, the DNA is TGCGCCAGCAGCCAACTTCTAGCGGGAGGGTTTAATGAGCAGTTCTTC. Protein: CASSQLLAGGFNEQFF.

This chain uses TRBV14 with TRBJ1-1; D might be TRBD1 (5 bases). Per germline, CDR1 SGHDN and CDR2 FVKESK. The CDR3 length is 14 residues. The ends were cut back, 2 bases at V and 8 bases at J, with 15 bases in the middle. The CDR3 coding sequence is TGTGCCAGCAGCCAATACGCGACAGCACAGGAAGCTTTCTTT. This gives the protein CASSQYATAQEAFF.

The chain has TRBV19 and TRBJ1-6, with D perhaps TRBD1 (5 bases). This CDR3 contains 14 residues. CDR1 and CDR2 from the germline V gene are LNHDA and SQIVND (reference sequence). Trimming pared 2 bases from V and 10 bases from J, leaving 12 bases between. Here the CDR3 DNA reads TGTGCCAGTAGTATAAGCGACGGGGGGTCACCCCTCCACTTT. It codes for CASSISDGGSPLHF.

The chain employs TRBV11-3 and TRBJ2-3; TRBD2 aligns across 14 bases. The CDR3 sequence is 16 residues long. The germline V gene has CDR1 SGHNT and CDR2 YENEEA. With 4 bases clipped from V and 3 bases from J, the junction kept 3 bases outside the gene matches. The CDR3 nucleotides are TGTGCCAGCAGCTACCGGACTAGCGGGAGGACAGATACGCAGTATTTT. Protein product: CASSYRTSGRTDTQYF.

The chain employs TRBV20-1 and TRBJ2-7, with D possibly being TRBD1 (5 bases). The germline V gene has CDR1 DFQATT and CDR2 SNEGSKA (reference sequence). V lost 3 bases to trimming and J lost 6 bases, with 15 bases between them. This CDR3 has 13 amino acids. The CDR3 DNA follows: TGCAGTGCTAGTCGTCAGGGTCTTCGCGAGCAGTACTTC. It specifies CSASRQGLREQYF.

The rearrangement links TRBV4-1 to TRBJ1-2; 9 bases are a match to TRBD1. With 2 bases clipped from V and 2 bases from J, the junction kept 3 bases outside the gene matches. The CDR3 has 15 amino acids. The germline CDR1 and CDR2 sequences are MGHRA and YSYEKL. CDR3 in DNA: TGCGCCAGCAGCCAAATGGACAGGGGAAACTATGGCTACACCTTC. It is translated as CASSQMDRGNYGYTF.

The genes are TRBV5-1 and TRBJ2-6, with unresolved D. Germline V gives CDR1 SGHRS, CDR2 YFSETQ. CDR3 length equals 16 residues. Trimming stripped 2 bases from V and 0 bases from J, with 9 bases between. The CDR3 here is CASSFLRPSGANVLTF. CDR3 DNA sequence: TGCGCCAGCAGCTTTCTCAGGCCCTCTGGGGCCAACGTCCTGACTTTC.

A few counts support this clone. This rearrangement joins TRBV7-8 to TRBJ1-2, with TRBD1 identical over 7 bases. CDR3 length: 14 amino acids. V lost 1 base and J lost 10; bases outside the gene matches: 9. The V gene's germline CDR1 is SGHVS and CDR2 FQNEAQ. DNA for the CDR3: TGTGCCAGCAGCTTAGTTGACAGGGCGCAATACTACACCTTC. Amino acid sequence: CASSLVDRAQYYTF.

The chain combines TRBV29-1 with TRBJ2-7; D is uncertain. There are 14 residues in the CDR3. Deletions cut 1 base from V and 0 bases from J, with 10 bases between. Germline-derived CDR1 and CDR2 are SQVTM and ANQGSEA. CDR3 amino acids: CSVEVAPHSYEQYF. The CDR3 region has the DNA TGCAGCGTTGAAGTGGCACCCCACTCCTACGAGCAGTACTTC.

This sequence joins TRBV7-6 and TRBJ2-7; 12 bases match TRBD2. The trim removed 1 base at V and 5 bases at J, leaving 6 bases unmatched. This CDR3 is built from 16 residues. Per germline, CDR1 SGHVS and CDR2 FNYEAQ. This chain's CDR3 is CASSLVGLAGRHEQYF. CDR3 DNA sequence: TGTGCCAGCAGCTTAGTAGGACTAGCGGGACGCCACGAGCAGTACTTC.

The table lists this clone with a few counts. CDR3 DNA sequence: TGTGCCAGCAGCCCGAGGACACTCGATAACTACGAGCAGTACTTC. This encodes CASSPRTLDNYEQYF. The chain combines TRBV5-6 with TRBJ2-7; TRBD1 is a possible D gene (5 bases). Germline CDR1 and CDR2: SGHDT and YYEEEE. This CDR3 is 15 amino acids long. The V gene lost 4 bases and the J gene lost 3 bases, with 17 bases spanning the gap.

CDR3 in amino acids: CASSLRQGVAYEQYF. CDR3 sequence (DNA): TGCGCCAGCAGCCTACGACAGGGGGTAGCCTACGAGCAGTACTTC. This chain uses TRBV4-1 with TRBJ2-7; 9 bases agree with TRBD1. Losses at the gene ends were 4 bases for V and 2 bases for J; bases not matched to a gene: 6. The CDR3 loop spans 15 amino acids. In germline, CDR1 is MGHRA, CDR2 YSYEKL.

For the CDR3, the DNA is TGTGCCAGCACGGGACAGGGAGGAGATGAGCAGTTCTTC. Protein: CASTGQGGDEQFF. The chain combines TRBV6-5 with TRBJ2-1; 9 nucleotides align to TRBD1. The CDR3 is 13 residues long. CDR1 is MNHEY, CDR2 SVGAGI, per germline. The V gene end was trimmed by 7 bases and the J gene end by 8 bases; junction bases not matched to a gene: 6.

The chain couples TRBV4-1 to TRBJ2-3, with a weak D call TRBD2 (6 bases). Between the trimmed V and J ends, which lost 3 bases and 2 bases, there was a span of 12 bases. The CDR3 length is 15 residues. Per the germline V gene, CDR1 is MGHRA and CDR2 is YSYEKL. In DNA, the CDR3 is TGCGCCAGCAGCCAGTTAGCGGAGTTCACAGATACGCAGTATTTT. Translated, it gives CASSQLAEFTDTQYF.

This sequence joins TRBV6-5 and TRBJ2-4, with TRBD1 matching 7 bases. Trimming took 2 bases from V and 4 from J; bases not matched to a gene: 5. The CDR3 has 15 residues. Looked up from germline, CDR1 is MNHEY and CDR2 is SVGAGI. The chain's CDR3 is CASSYTGQSKNIQYF. The CDR3 nucleotides are TGTGCCAGCAGTTACACGGGACAGTCAAAAAACATTCAGTACTTC.